This TCR beta chain derives from a study of T cell changes during pregnancy in multiple sclerosis. Sequencing used immunoSEQ multiplex PCR; TCRdb keeps in-frame clones, though not all of them. The sample has tens of thousands of clones, around 90% seen once. The receptor was derived from a female donor with multiple sclerosis, enrolled in a pregnancy study. The sample consisted of CD8+ T cells from peripheral blood mononuclear cells, taken before pregnancy.

The CDR3 bases are TGCAGCGCCCTCTCCTACGAGCAGTACTTC. Translated: CSALSYEQYF. J is TRBJ2-7 and V is TRBV29-1; D is uncertain. This CDR3 region has 10 residues. Germline V lookup: CDR1 SQVTM, CDR2 ANQGSEA. Trimming shortened V by 7 bases and J by 0 bases, and 4 bases separated the two germline ends.